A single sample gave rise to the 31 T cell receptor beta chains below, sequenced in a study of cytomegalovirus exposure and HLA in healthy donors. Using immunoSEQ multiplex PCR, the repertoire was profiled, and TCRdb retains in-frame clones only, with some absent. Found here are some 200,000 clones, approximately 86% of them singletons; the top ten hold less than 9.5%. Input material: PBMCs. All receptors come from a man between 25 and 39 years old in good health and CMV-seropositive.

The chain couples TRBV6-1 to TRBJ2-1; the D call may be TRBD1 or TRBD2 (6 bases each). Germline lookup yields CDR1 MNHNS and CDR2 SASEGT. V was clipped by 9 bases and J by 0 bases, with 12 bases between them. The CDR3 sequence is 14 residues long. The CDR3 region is CASGGPSSYNEQFF. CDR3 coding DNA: TGTGCCAGTGGGGGGCCGAGCTCCTACAATGAGCAGTTCTTC.

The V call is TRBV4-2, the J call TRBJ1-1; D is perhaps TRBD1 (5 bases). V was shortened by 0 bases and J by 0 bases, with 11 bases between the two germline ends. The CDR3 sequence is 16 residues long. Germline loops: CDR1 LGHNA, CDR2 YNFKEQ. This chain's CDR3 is CASSQEESGMNTEAFF. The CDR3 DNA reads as TGTGCCAGCAGCCAAGAGGAGTCAGGGATGAACACTGAAGCTTTCTTT.

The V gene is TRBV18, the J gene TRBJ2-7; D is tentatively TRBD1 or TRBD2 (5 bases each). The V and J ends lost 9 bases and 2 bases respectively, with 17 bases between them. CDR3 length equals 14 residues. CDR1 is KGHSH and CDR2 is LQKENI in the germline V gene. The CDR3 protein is CASSRGAQTYEQYF. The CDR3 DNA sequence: TGTGCCAGTTCCCGAGGGGCCCAGACCTACGAGCAGTACTTC.

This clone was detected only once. The CDR3 here is CASSFLAGSGNTIYF. As DNA, the CDR3 is TGCGCCAGCAGCTTTCTGGCAGGCTCTGGAAACACCATATATTTT. This chain joins TRBV5-1 and TRBJ1-3; D is uncertain. The CDR3 loop spans 15 amino acids. Per the germline V gene, CDR1 is SGHRS and CDR2 is YFSETQ. Between the trimmed V and J ends, which lost 2 bases and 0 bases, there was a span of 9 bases.

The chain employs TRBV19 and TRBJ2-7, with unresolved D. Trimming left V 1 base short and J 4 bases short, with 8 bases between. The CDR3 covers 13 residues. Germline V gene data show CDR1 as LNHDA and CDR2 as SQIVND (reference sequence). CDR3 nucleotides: TGTGCCAGTAGTATAGGACACCAGTACGAGCAGTACTTC. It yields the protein CASSIGHQYEQYF.

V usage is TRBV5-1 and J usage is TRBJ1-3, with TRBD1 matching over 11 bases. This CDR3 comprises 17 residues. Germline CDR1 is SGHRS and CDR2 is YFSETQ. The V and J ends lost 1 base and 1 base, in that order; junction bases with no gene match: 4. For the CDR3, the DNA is TGCGCCAGCAGCTTGTTCCGGGACAGGGGGTCTGGAAACACCATATATTTT. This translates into CASSLFRDRGSGNTIYF.

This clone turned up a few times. The CDR3 reads CASREPGGSQYF. The CDR3, as DNA: TGTGCCAGCAGAGAACCAGGCGGGTCCCAGTACTTC. The gene calls are TRBV28 and TRBJ2-5, with D possibly being TRBD2 (5 bases). The CDR3 extends over 12 amino acids. V was cut by 6 bases and J by 9 bases, with 14 bases left in between. The germline V gene has CDR1 MDHEN and CDR2 SYDVKM.

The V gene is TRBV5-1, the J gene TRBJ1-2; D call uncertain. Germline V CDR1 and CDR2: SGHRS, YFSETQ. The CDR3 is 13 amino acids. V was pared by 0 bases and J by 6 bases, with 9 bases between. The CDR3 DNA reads TGCGCCAGCAGCTTGGCCTCTCAAGATGGCTACACCTTC. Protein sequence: CASSLASQDGYTF.

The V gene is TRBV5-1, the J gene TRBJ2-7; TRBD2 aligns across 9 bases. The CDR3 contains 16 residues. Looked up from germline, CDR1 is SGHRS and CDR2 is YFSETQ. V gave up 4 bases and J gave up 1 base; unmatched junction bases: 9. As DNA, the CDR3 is TGCGCCAGCAGCGCCTCTAGCGGGACCGGTTCCTACGAGCAGTACTTC. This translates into CASSASSGTGSYEQYF.

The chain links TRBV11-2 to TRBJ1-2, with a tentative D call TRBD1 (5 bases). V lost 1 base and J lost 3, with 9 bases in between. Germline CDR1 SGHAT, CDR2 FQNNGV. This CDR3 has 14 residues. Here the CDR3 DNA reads TGTGCCAGCAGCTTAGCCCCGACAGACTATGGCTACACCTTC. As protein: CASSLAPTDYGYTF.

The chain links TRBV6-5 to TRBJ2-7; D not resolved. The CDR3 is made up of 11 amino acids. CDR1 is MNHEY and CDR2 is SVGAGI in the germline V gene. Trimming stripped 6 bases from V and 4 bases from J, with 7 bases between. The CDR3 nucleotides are TGTGCCAGCAGCTACAATTACGAGCAGTACTTC. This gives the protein CASSYNYEQYF.

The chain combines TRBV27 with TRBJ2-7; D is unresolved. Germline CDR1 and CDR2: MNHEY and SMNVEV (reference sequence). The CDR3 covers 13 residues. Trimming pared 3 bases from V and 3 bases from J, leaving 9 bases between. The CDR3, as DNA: TGTGCCAGCAGTTTTAGCAGGATCTACGAGCAGTACTTC. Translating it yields CASSFSRIYEQYF.

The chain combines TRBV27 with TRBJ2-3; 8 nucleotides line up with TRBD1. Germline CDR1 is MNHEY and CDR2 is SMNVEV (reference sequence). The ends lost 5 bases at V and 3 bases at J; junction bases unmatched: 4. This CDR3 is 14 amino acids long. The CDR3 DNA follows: TGTGCCAGCAGTCTAGGGGACAGGACAGATACGCAGTATTTT. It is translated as CASSLGDRTDTQYF.

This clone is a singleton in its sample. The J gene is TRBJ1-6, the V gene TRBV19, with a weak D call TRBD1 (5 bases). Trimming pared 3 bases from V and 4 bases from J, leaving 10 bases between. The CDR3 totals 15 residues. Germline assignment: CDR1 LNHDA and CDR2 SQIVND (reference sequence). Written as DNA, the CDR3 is TGTGCCAGTAGTATCTCGGCAGGGTATAATTCACCCCTCCACTTT. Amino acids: CASSISAGYNSPLHF. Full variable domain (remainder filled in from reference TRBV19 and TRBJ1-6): DGGITQSPKYLFRKEGQNVTLSCEQNLNHDAMYWYRQDPGQGLRLIYYSQIVNDFQKGDIAEGYSVSREKKESFPLTVTSAQKNPTAFYLCASSISAGYNSPLHFGNGTRLTVT.

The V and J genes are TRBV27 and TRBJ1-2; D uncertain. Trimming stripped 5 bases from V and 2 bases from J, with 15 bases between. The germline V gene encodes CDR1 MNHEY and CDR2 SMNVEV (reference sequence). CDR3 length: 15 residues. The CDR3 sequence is CASSRSRNGNYGYTF. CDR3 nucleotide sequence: TGTGCCAGCAGTCGAAGTAGGAACGGAAACTATGGCTACACCTTC.

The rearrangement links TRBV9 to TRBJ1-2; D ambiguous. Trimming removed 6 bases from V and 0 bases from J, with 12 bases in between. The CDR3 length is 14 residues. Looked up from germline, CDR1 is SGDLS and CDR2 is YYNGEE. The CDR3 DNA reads TGTGCCAGCACTCCTGGAGCTGCTAACTATGGCTACACCTTC. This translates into CASTPGAANYGYTF.

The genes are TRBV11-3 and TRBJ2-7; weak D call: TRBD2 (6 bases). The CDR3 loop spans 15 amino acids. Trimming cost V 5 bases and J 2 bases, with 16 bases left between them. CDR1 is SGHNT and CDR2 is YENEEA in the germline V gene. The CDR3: CASSTGTGGTYEQYF. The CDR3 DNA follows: TGTGCCAGCAGCACAGGCACCGGCGGGACCTACGAGCAGTACTTC.

CDR3 nucleotide sequence: TGTGCCAGCAGCTTAGTTGAGAGGGGGACGCAGTATTTT. Its translation: CASSLVERGTQYF. The chain employs TRBV7-2 and TRBJ2-3, with D tentatively TRBD1 (6 bases). V was clipped by 1 base and J by 9 bases, with 11 bases between them. Looked up from germline, CDR1 is SGHTA and CDR2 is FQGNSA. The CDR3 has 13 amino acids.

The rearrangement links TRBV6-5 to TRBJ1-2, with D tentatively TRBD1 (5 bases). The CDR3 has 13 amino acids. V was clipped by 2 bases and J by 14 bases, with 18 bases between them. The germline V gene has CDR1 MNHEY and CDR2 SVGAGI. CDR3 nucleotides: TGTGCCAGCAGTTACAGAGGCAGGGAGAGGTTTACCTTC. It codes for CASSYRGRERFTF.

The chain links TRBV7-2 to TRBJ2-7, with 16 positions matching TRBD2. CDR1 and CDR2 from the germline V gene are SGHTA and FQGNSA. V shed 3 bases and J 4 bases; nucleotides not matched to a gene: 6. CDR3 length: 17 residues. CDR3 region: CASSFSGTSGGAYEQYF. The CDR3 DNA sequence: TGTGCCAGCAGCTTCTCCGGGACTAGCGGGGGGGCTTACGAGCAGTACTTC. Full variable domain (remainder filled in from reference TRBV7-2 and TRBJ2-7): GAGVSQSPSNKVTEKGKDVELRCDPISGHTALYWYRQSLGQGLEFLIYFQGNSAPDKSGLPSDRFSAERTGGSVSTLTIQRTQQEDSAVYLCASSFSGTSGGAYEQYFGPGTRLTVT.

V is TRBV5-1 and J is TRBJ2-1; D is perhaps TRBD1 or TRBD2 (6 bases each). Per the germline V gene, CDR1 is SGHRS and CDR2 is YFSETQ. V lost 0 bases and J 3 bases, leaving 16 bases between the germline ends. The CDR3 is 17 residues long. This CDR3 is CASSLGAGQNDYNEQFF. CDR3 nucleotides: TGCGCCAGCAGCTTGGGGGCGGGACAAAACGACTACAATGAGCAGTTCTTC.

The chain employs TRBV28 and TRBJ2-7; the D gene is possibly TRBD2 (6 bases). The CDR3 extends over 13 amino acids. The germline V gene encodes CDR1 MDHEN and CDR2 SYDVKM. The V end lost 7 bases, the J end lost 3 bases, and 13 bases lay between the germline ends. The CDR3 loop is CASTLGGIYEQYF. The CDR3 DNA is TGTGCCAGCACCTTGGGGGGAATCTACGAGCAGTACTTC.

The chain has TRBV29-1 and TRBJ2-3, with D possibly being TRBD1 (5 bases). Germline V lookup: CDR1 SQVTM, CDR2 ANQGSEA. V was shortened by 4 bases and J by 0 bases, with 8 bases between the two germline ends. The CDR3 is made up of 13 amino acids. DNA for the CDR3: TGCAGCGTTGTAGGGGCTAGCACAGATACGCAGTATTTT. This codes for CSVVGASTDTQYF.

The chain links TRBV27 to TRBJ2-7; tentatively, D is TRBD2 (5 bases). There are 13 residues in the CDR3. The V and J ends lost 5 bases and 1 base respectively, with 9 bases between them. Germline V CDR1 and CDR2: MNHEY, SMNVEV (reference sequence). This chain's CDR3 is CASSLGLSYEQYF. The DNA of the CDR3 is TGTGCCAGCAGTCTCGGACTGTCCTACGAGCAGTACTTC.

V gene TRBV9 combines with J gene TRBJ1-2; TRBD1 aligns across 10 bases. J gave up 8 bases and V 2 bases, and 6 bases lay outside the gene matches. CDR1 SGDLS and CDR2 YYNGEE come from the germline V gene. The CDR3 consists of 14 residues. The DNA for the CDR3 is TGTGCCAGCAGCGTTGGGACAGGGGAGGGCGGCTACACCTTC. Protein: CASSVGTGEGGYTF.

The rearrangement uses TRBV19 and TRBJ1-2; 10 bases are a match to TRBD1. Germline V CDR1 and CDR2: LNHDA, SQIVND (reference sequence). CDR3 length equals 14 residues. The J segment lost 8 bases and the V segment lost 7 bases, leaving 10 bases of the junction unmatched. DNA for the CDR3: TGTGCCAGTAAACTCTCCGGGACAGGGGACGGCTACACCTTC. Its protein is CASKLSGTGDGYTF.

CDR3 protein: CASSEGSYNEKLFF. For the CDR3, the DNA is TGTGCCAGCAGCGAAGGCTCCTATAATGAAAAACTGTTTTTT. This chain links TRBV9 with TRBJ1-4; D is undetermined. The CDR3 extends over 14 amino acids. V lost 3 bases and J lost 4, with 10 bases in between. CDR1 and CDR2 from the germline V gene are SGDLS and YYNGEE.

This CDR3 reads CASSRAGGITDTQYF. CDR3 nucleotide sequence: TGCGCCAGCAGCAGGGCGGGGGGCATCACAGATACGCAGTATTTT. The chain has TRBV5-1 and TRBJ2-3; 8 bases are a match to TRBD2. V shed 4 bases and J 2 bases; nucleotides not matched to a gene: 6. Germline V lookup: CDR1 SGHRS, CDR2 YFSETQ. The CDR3 length is 15 residues.

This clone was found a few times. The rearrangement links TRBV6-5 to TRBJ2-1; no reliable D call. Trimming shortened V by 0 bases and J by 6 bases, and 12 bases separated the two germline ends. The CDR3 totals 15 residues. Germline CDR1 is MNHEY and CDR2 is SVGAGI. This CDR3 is CASSYSVDPFNEQFF. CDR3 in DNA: TGTGCCAGCAGTTACTCCGTGGATCCCTTCAATGAGCAGTTCTTC.

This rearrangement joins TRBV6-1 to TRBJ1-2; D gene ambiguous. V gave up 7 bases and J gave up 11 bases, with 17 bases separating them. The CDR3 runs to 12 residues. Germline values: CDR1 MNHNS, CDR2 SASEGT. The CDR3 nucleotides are TGTGCCAGCACCCTAGCCCACGGGTGGTACACCTTC. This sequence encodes CASTLAHGWYTF.

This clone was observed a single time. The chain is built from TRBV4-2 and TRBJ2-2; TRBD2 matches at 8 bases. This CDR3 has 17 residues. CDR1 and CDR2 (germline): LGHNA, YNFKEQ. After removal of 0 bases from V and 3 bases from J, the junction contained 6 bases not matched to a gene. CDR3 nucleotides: TGTGCCAGCAGCCAAGATACCGGGACTAGTGACACCGGGGAGCTGTTTTTT. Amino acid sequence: CASSQDTGTSDTGELFF.